Presented here are 5 T cell receptor beta chains from one specimen sequenced in a study of cytomegalovirus exposure and HLA in healthy donors. The PCR used 60 Vbeta and 13 Jbeta primers. TCRdb keeps only in-frame clones here, not all; method: immunoSEQ multiplex PCR. The table includes about 82,000 clones, about 78% detected once. The sequencing sample was made of PBMCs. The receptor source for this set is a man aged 45-60 years in good health and CMV-seronegative.

CDR3 coding DNA: TGCGCCAGCAGCTTGGACGGACAGGGCACAGATACGCAGTATTTT. Translating it yields CASSLDGQGTDTQYF. The chain employs TRBV5-1 and TRBJ2-3, with 7 bases that match TRBD1. Germline loops: CDR1 SGHRS, CDR2 YFSETQ. V lost 0 bases and J lost 1; bases outside the gene matches: 2. The CDR3 length is 15 residues.

The gene calls are TRBV13 and TRBJ2-7; 7 positions match TRBD1. CDR3 length equals 14 residues. Germline V gene data show CDR1 as PRHDT and CDR2 as FYEKMQ (reference sequence). The V gene end was trimmed by 5 bases and the J gene end by 0 bases; junction bases not matched to a gene: 4. CDR3: CASSMGQTSYEQYF. The DNA for the CDR3 is TGTGCCAGCAGCATGGGACAGACCTCCTACGAGCAGTACTTC.

This chain connects TRBV6-5 to TRBJ2-7; 8 bases align to TRBD2. Per germline, CDR1 MNHEY and CDR2 SVGAGI. The CDR3 extends over 16 amino acids. J was trimmed by 4 bases and V by 0 bases; bases with no gene match: 8. The CDR3 DNA follows: TGTGCCAGCAGTTACTCGCGGGGGGCGAGTAAGTACGAGCAGTACTTC. This gives the protein CASSYSRGASKYEQYF.

The chain combines TRBV28 with TRBJ1-2, with 12 bases aligning to TRBD1. The germline V gene encodes CDR1 MDHEN and CDR2 SYDVKM. Germline trimming cut 7 bases from V and 5 bases from J; bases unmatched to any gene: 11. The CDR3 runs 16 residues. The DNA of the CDR3 is TGTGCCAGCATCGGGACAGGGGGCAGTGGAGTATATGGCTACACCTTC. Translated: CASIGTGGSGVYGYTF.

The CDR3 sequence: CASNRGGANTEAFF. The CDR3 DNA reads TGTGCCAGTAATCGGGGCGGGGCAAACACTGAAGCTTTCTTT. This chain connects TRBV19 to TRBJ1-1; a possible D gene is TRBD1 (5 bases). Germline V gene lookup returns CDR1 LNHDA and CDR2 SQIVND (reference sequence). V was cut by 7 bases and J by 2 bases, with 14 bases left in between. The CDR3 spans 14 residues. The full variable domain, rest sourced from reference TRBV19 and TRBJ1-1, is DGGITQSPKYLFRKEGQNVTLSCEQNLNHDAMYWYRQDPGQGLRLIYYSQIVNDFQKGDIAEGYSVSREKKESFPLTVTSAQKNPTAFYLCASNRGGANTEAFFGQGTRLTVV.